This is a list of T cell receptor beta chains from one sample in a study of identifying expanded T cells in peripheral blood. Repertoires were generated with immunoSEQ multiplex PCR, while TCRdb's copy carries only in-frame clones and drops some. This sample has tens of thousands of clones, with 88% found just once. The source material was blood. The receptors were gathered from a person aged 18-70 years in good health. Each CDR3 is given with its conserved first and last residue. A D gene is named only where the DNA matches it firmly. Clone size is shown for a subset of rows, as once, few, many or a class of expanded clone.

>TRBV4-3|TRBD2|.|TRBJ2-1
CASSQSGGALEQFF
TGCGCCAGCAGCCAGTCCGGGGGGGCCCTTGAGCAGTTCTTC
>TRBV4-3|.|once|TRBJ2-7
CASSQDRVGYEQYF
TGCGCCAGCAGCCAAGATCGCGTGGGCTACGAGCAGTACTTC
>TRBV29-1|TRBD1|once|TRBJ2-3
CSDDRGTDTQYF
TGCAGCGACGACAGGGGAACAGATACGCAGTATTTT
>TRBV6-6|.|.|TRBJ1-3
CASSYGVGNTIYF
TGTGCCAGCAGTTACGGGGTCGGAAACACCATATATTTT
>TRBV19|.|.|TRBJ1-2
CASSRTVYGYTF
TGTGCCAGTAGTCGAACAGTCTATGGCTACACCTTC
>TRBV7-2|TRBD2|.|TRBJ2-3
CASSLRGTSVRNTQYF
TGTGCCAGCAGCCTCCGGGGGACTAGCGTTCGAAATACGCAGTATTTT
>TRBV19|.|.|TRBJ1-1
CASSPRHPNTEAFF
TGTGCCAGTAGTCCCCGACACCCGAACACTGAAGCTTTCTTT
>TRBV5-1|.|.|TRBJ1-4
CASSQSGPRNEKLFF
TGCGCCAGCAGCCAAAGCGGACCGCGTAATGAAAAACTGTTTTTT
>TRBV15|TRBD1|.|TRBJ1-5
CATSRGTGRNQPQHF
TGTGCCACCAGCAGGGGGACAGGGAGAAATCAGCCCCAGCATTTT
>TRBV6-5|.|.|TRBJ1-5
CASRTGREYNQPQHF
TGTGCCAGCAGAACAGGGAGGGAATACAATCAGCCCCAGCATTTT
>TRBV15|.|.|TRBJ2-1
CATSAQGLEQFF
TGTGCCACCAGCGCTCAGGGTTTAGAGCAGTTCTTC
>TRBV5-1|.|.|TRBJ2-2
CASSGGTPTGELFF
TGCGCCAGCAGCGGGGGCACCCCCACCGGGGAGCTGTTTTTT
>TRBV6-5|TRBD1|.|TRBJ2-5
CASSGGTGGRETQYF
TGTGCCAGCAGTGGGGGGACAGGGGGGCGAGAGACCCAGTACTTC
>TRBV4-1|.|.|TRBJ1-2
CASSRLGEGRGGYTF
TGCGCCAGCAGCCGCTTAGGGGAGGGGAGAGGCGGCTACACCTTC
>TRBV5-1|TRBD1|.|TRBJ2-3
CASSPWGQGDRRDTQYF
TGCGCCAGCAGCCCGTGGGGACAGGGGGATAGAAGAGATACGCAGTATTTT
>TRBV6-4|.|.|TRBJ1-2
CASSDSAREGGYTF
TGTGCCAGCAGTGACTCAGCCCGAGAGGGTGGCTACACCTTC
>TRBV5-6|TRBD2|.|TRBJ2-1
CASSPRLAGAIYNEQFF
TGTGCCAGCAGCCCCCGACTAGCGGGGGCGATATACAATGAGCAGTTCTTC
>TRBV5-1|.|once|TRBJ2-3
CASRTGSSTDTQYF
TGCGCCAGCCGGACCGGGTCTAGCACAGATACGCAGTATTTT
>TRBV6-6|TRBD1|.|TRBJ1-2
CASEGDRRYYGYTF
TGTGCCAGCGAAGGGGACAGGCGTTACTATGGCTACACCTTC
>TRBV14|.|.|TRBJ2-7
CASSPHSYEQYF
TGTGCCAGCAGCCCCCACTCATACGAGCAGTACTTC
>TRBV7-2|.|.|TRBJ1-3
CASSLLWGGQSGNTIYF
TGTGCCAGCAGCTTATTATGGGGGGGCCAGTCTGGAAACACCATATATTTT
>TRBV11-2|.|.|TRBJ1-3
CASSLRTASSGNTIYF
TGTGCCAGCAGCCTTCGGACGGCAAGCTCTGGAAACACCATATATTTT
>TRBV4-1|.|.|TRBJ2-1
CASSQELSSTRGSEQFF
TGCGCCAGCAGCCAAGAGTTATCGAGTACCCGAGGCAGTGAGCAGTTCTTC
>TRBV6-5|TRBD2|.|TRBJ2-1
CASSRRTSRNEQFF
TGTGCCAGCAGTAGGCGGACTAGTAGGAATGAGCAGTTCTTC